This T cell receptor beta chain derives from a study of shared clonotypes between healthy human individuals. CDR1 MDHEN and CDR2 SYDVKM come from the germline V gene. CDR3 length equals 15 residues. Trimming removed 8 bases at V and 4 bases at J, with 17 bases between. Repertoires were generated with immunoSEQ multiplex PCR, while TCRdb's copy carries only in-frame clones and drops some. The sample consists of 950,000 to 1,100,000 clones, about 75% of them appearing once. Source material: memory CD4+ T cells sorted from blood. The subset here: CD45RA-negative fraction. The chain links TRBV28 to TRBJ2-2, with D possibly matching TRBD1 (5 bases). The clonotype originates from a man younger than 30 in good health. The CDR3 region has the DNA TGTGCCAGCCATCAATGGGGCAGAGGCACCGGGGAGCTGTTTTTT. Its protein product is CASHQWGRGTGELFF. The entire variable domain, with the rest obtained from reference TRBV28 and TRBJ2-2, is as follows: DVKVTQSSRYLVKRTGEKVFLECVQDMDHENMFWYRQDPGLGLRLIYFSYDVKMKEKGDIPEGYSVSREKKERFSLILESASTNQTSMYLCASHQWGRGTGELFFGEGSRLTVL.